The present entry profiles one T cell receptor (beta chain) with its context. Its antigen remains unidentified. Sequence at one end of the junction differs from germline and may be a read error. The blood RNA (from unsorted whole blood) was obtained, and germline DNA was also extracted. The data were taken from a study of tumor-infiltrating lymphocytes in primary liver carcinoma. The CDR3 contains 15 residues. Germline CDR1 SGHAT, CDR2 FQNNGV. A primer matching the constant region was used to make TCR beta cDNA from approximately 0.55 ug of total RNA. ARM-PCR was slightly modified, and three nested multiplex PCR rounds with it gave rise to the TCR beta libraries. PCR rounds one and two used TRBV1-TRBV30 forward primers with a C-beta reverse primer for 9 to 10 cycles each. TCRdb passed the multiplex PCR reads through MiXCR, listing each CDR3 protein once. The sample has over 250,000 distinct CDR3 sequences, roughly 60% seen once.

General study results and limits: The overlap of tumor-adjacent and tumor-blood pairs was smaller than that of tumor region pairs.

The chain is built from TRBV11-2 and TRBJ2-1, with a weak D call TRBD2 (6 bases). Source material: peripheral blood. The sequence was collected from a woman in her twenties or thirties with primary liver carcinoma and hepatitis B virus infection. CDR3 amino acids: CASSRTSIAVNEQLF. Written as DNA, the CDR3 is TGTGCCAGCAGCCGTACATCCATAGCGGTCAATGAGCAGCTCTTC.